This T cell receptor beta chain is drawn from a study of T-cell memory formation after mild COVID-19. Study-level background: Each donor largely had its own TCR clusters.

TCR alpha and TCR beta cDNA libraries carrying sample barcodes and UMIs were produced by 5'RACE using constant-segment primers. TCRdb re-analysed the 5' RACE reads in MiXCR, keeping a single row per CDR3 protein. There are some 120,000 distinct CDR3 sequences in the sample; approximately 6.2% occur only once, and 2% to 2.5% lies in the top ten. The CDR3 loop spans 17 amino acids. V shed 4 bases, J shed 1 base, and the junction held 8 bases outside the gene matches. Germline V gene lookup returns CDR1 LNHDA and CDR2 SQIVND (reference sequence). The chain links TRBV19 to TRBJ1-5, with 9 bases lining up with TRBD1. The sequence was obtained from an adult woman who had mild COVID-19 (a few samples of this study predate the infection). Cell type and time point are not known. Source material: PBMCs or a T cell subset sorted from them (not recorded which). CDR3 sequence reads: CASSTTGGGGSNQPQHF. DNA for the CDR3: TGTGCCAGTAGTACAACAGGGGGCGGAGGGAGCAATCAGCCCCAGCATTTT.